Listed below are T cell receptor beta chains from one sample, sequenced in a study of blood T cell repertoires in COVID-19. Method: immunoSEQ multiplex PCR; TCRdb's copy keeps in-frame clones and lacks some. The table records fewer than 350,000 clones, roughly 90% of them present only once. Sample: peripheral blood. All receptors come from a woman aged 25 to 39 with COVID-19, enrolled during active disease. The CDR3 runs from the conserved cysteine through the conserved F or W. D genes are given only for firm matches. Expanded clones get a size class; other rows say once, few or many, or leave the size out.

>TRBV27|TRBJ2-5|TRBD1|14|-
TGTGCCAGCAGGAGTTGGACAGGGCAAGAGACCCAGTACTTC
CASRSWTGQETQYF
>TRBV18|TRBJ2-7|TRBD1|14|-
TGTGCCAGCTCACCAACGACAGGGGCTCACGAGCAGTACTTC
CASSPTTGAHEQYF
>TRBV29-1|TRBJ2-7|-|17|-
TGCAGCGTTGAAGAAGGTACTGAGGACTTTAGCCCCTACGAGCAGTACTTC
CSVEEGTEDFSPYEQYF
>TRBV6-5|TRBJ1-2|-|14|-
TGTGCCAGCAGTTATTCGGCGGACTACTATGGCTACACCTTC
CASSYSADYYGYTF
>TRBV6-6|TRBJ1-5|-|14|-
TGTGCCAGCAGCCATCGTGGGGGCAGCCAGCCCCAGCATTTT
CASSHRGGSQPQHF
>TRBV28|TRBJ2-5|-|14|-
TGTGCCAGCAGTGGGAGCGGAGGAAAGGAGACCCAGTACTTC
CASSGSGGKETQYF
>TRBV10-3|TRBJ2-7|-|13|-
TGTGCCATCAAGGCAGGTGGTTTTGGGGAGCAGTACTTC
CAIKAGGFGEQYF
>TRBV5-1|TRBJ2-1|TRBD2|14|-
TGCGCCAGCAGCATACTAGCGGTTGGCAATGAGCAGTTCTTC
CASSILAVGNEQFF
>TRBV29-1|TRBJ1-1|-|13|few
TGCAGCGTCCTGGACACCTTGAACACTGAAGCTTTCTTT
CSVLDTLNTEAFF
>TRBV13|TRBJ2-1|TRBD2|14|once
TGTGCCAGCAGCTTAGGAGCAACTGGACTAGGAACGTTCTTC
CASSLGATGLGTFF
>TRBV6-5|TRBJ2-3|-|13|few
TGTGCCAGCAGGGGAGGCACCGCAGATACGCAGTATTTT
CASRGGTADTQYF